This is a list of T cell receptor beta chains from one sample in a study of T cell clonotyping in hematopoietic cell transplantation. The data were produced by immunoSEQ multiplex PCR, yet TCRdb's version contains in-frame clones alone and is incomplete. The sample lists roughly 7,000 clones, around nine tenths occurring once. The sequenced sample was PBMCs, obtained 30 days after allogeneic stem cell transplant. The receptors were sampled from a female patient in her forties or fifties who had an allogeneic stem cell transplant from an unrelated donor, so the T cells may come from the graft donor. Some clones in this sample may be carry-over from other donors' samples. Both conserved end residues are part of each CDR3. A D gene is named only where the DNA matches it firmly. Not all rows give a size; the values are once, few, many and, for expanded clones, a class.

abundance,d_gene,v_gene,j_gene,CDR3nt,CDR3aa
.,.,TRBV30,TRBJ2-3,TGTGCTTCGGCGAGGCCGAGATCAGATACGCAGTATTTT,CASARPRSDTQYF
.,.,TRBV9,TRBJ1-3,TGTGCCAGCAGCGTAGCCAGCTCTGGAAACACCATATATTTT,CASSVASSGNTIYF
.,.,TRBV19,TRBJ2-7,TGTGCCAGTAGTATAGATTCTCAACAGAGCTACGAGCAGTACTTC,CASSIDSQQSYEQYF
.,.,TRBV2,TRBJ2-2,TGTGCCAGCAGTTATTACGTGGCAAGGGAGCTGTTTTTT,CASSYYVARELFF
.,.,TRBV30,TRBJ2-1,TGTGCCTGGTCAACCGGGACAAGGTCCTGCAATGAGCAGTTCTTC,CAWSTGTRSCNEQFF
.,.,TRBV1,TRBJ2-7,TGCACCAGCAGCCCGTTGAGGGGTGGGCTGCGCGAGCAGTACTTC,CTSSPLRGGLREQYF
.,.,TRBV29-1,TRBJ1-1,TGCAGCGTTGAAACAACGAAGCTCGGGGAGGCTTTCTTT,CSVETTKLGEAFF
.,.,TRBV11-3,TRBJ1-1,TGTGCCAGCAGCTTAGCCCGGGGCACTGAAGCTTTCTTT,CASSLARGTEAFF
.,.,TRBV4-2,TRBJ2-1,TGTGCCAGCAGCCAAGAGGTCGCCGCGAGATACAATGAGCAGTTCTTC,CASSQEVAARYNEQFF
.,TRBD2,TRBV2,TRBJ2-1,TGTGCCAGCAGAGGGGGACTAGCGGGCCTTCCCTCCTACAATGAGCAGTTCTTC,CASRGGLAGLPSYNEQFF
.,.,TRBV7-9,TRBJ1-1,TGTGCCAGCAGCCCCAGGGGCGGCTCTTACCGAAGCGAAGCTTTCTTT,CASSPRGGSYRSEAFF
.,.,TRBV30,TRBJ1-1,TGTGCCTGGAGTGTAAGGGATGAAGCTTTCTTT,CAWSVRDEAFF
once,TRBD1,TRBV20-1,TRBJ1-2,TGCAGTGCCCAGACAGGGTCCGGCTACACCTTC,CSAQTGSGYTF
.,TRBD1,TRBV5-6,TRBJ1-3,TGTGCCAGCAGCCCCCGGACAGGGGGAACCTCTGGAAACACCATATATTTT,CASSPRTGGTSGNTIYF
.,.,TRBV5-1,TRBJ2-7,TGCGCCAGCAGCTTGAACAGGGGAGGCTACGAGCAGTACTTC,CASSLNRGGYEQYF
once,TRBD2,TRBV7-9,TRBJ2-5,TGTGCCAGCAGCAATTACCGACGCGGACTAGCGGGAGGGCCAAAGACCCAGTACTTC,CASSNYRRGLAGGPKTQYF
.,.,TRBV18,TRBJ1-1,TGTGCCAGCTCACCACGGGCCGCTCAAAACACTGAAGCTTTCTTT,CASSPRAAQNTEAFF
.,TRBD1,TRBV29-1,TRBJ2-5,TGCAGCGCCGGGACAGGACAAGAGACCCAGTACTTC,CSAGTGQETQYF
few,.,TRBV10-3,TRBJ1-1,TGTGCCATCAGTGACCGTACAAAAAGGCAAGGGGAAGCTTTCTTT,CAISDRTKRQGEAFF
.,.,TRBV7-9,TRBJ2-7,TGTGCCAGCAGCATACAGGGCAACTACGAGCAGTGCTTC,CASSIQGNYEQCF
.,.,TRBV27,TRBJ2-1,TGTGCCAGCCTTCCCTGGGCTAGCTGGGACTACAATGAGCAGTTCTTC,CASLPWASWDYNEQFF
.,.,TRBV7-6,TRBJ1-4,TGTGCCAGCAGCTTAGCAGGGGCAAATGAAAAACTGTTTTTT,CASSLAGANEKLFF
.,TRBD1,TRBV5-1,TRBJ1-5,TGCGCCAGCAGCTTGGGACAGGGGGATCAGCCCCAGCATTTT,CASSLGQGDQPQHF
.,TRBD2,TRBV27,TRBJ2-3,TGTGCCAGCAGTTCCCCTCAGACTAGCGGTAGCACAGATACGCAGTATTTT,CASSSPQTSGSTDTQYF
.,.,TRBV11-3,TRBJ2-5,TGTGCCAGCAGCTTAGCGGGCGGCCCCCAAGAGACCCAGTACTTC,CASSLAGGPQETQYF
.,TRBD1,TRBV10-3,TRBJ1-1,TGTGCCATCAGTTCTGGACAGGGGATCGCTGAAGCTTTCTTT,CAISSGQGIAEAFF
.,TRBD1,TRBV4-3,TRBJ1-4,TGCGCCAGCAGCCCCACCGGGACAGTAACTAATGAAAAACTGTTTTTT,CASSPTGTVTNEKLFF
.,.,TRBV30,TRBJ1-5,TGTGCCTGTGGGGGACGCAATCAGCCCCAGCATTTT,CACGGRNQPQHF
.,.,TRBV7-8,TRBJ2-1,TGTGCCAGCAGCCCGAGACGCGAGCAGTTCTTC,CASSPRREQFF
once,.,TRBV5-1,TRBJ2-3,TGCGCCAGCAGCCGGGACTCCACAGATACGCAGTATTTT,CASSRDSTDTQYF
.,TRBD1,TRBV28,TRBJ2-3,TGTGCCAGCAGTCACAACAGGGGCTTGTTCACAGATACGCAGTATTTT,CASSHNRGLFTDTQYF
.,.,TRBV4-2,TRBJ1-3,TGTGCCAGCAGCCAAGAACGACCAAACACCATATATTTT,CASSQERPNTIYF
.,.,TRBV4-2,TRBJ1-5,TGTGCCAGCAGCCAGCTGGACGTAGGGGGCAATCAGCCCCAGCATTTT,CASSQLDVGGNQPQHF
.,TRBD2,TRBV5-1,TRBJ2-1,TGCGCCAGCGCTCGGGAGGGATATGAGCAGTTCTTC,CASAREGYEQFF
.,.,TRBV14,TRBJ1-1,TGTGCCAGCAGCCCCTATCTACCAGGGAAGGCTGAAGCTTTCTTT,CASSPYLPGKAEAFF
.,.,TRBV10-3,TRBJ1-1,TGTGCCATCAGTGAAAAGGAATTCTTTAACACTGAAGCTTTCTTT,CAISEKEFFNTEAFF
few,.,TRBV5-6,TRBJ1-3,TGTGCCAGCAGCTCGGACGCCTCCTCTGGAAACACCATATATTTT,CASSSDASSGNTIYF
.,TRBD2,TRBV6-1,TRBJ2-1,TGTGCCAGCAGTGAAAGGGCGGCTAGCGGGAGATTTTATGAGCAGTTCTTC,CASSERAASGRFYEQFF
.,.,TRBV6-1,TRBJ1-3,TGTGCCAGCAGTTTTGCAGGGGCTGGAAACACCATATATTTT,CASSFAGAGNTIYF
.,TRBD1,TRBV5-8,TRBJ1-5,TGTGCCAGCAACAGGGGGCTTCAGCCCCAGCATTTT,CASNRGLQPQHF
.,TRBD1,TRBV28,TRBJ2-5,TGTGCCAGCAGTATACGGACAGGGGGGAAGACCCAATACTTC,CASSIRTGGKTQYF
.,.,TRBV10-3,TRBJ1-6,TGTGCCATTAGTGGACAGCTAAATTCACCCCTCCACTTT,CAISGQLNSPLHF
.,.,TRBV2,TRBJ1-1,TGTGCCAGCACCCTTCTGGCGGACACTGAAGCTTTCTTT,CASTLLADTEAFF
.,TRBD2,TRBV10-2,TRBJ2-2,TGCGCCAGCCGAGAGCCAGCTAGCGGAAACACCGGGGAGCTGTTTTTT,CASREPASGNTGELFF
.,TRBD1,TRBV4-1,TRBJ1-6,TGCGCCAGCAGACAAACCGTCGTCAGGGGGTATAATTCACCCCTCCACTTT,CASRQTVVRGYNSPLHF
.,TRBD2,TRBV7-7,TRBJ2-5,TGTGCTAGCAGCGGGGTAGGCCAAGAGACCCAGTACTTC,CASSGVGQETQYF
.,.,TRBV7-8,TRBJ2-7,TGTGCCAGCAGCCAGGACGGACCCCTGGACGAGCAGTACTTC,CASSQDGPLDEQYF
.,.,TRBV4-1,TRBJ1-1,TGCGCCAGCAGCCAAGGCCGATTGGGACGGGGGAACACTGAAGCTTTCTTT,CASSQGRLGRGNTEAFF
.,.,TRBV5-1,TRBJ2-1,TGCGCCAGCAGCTTGGGAAGGGTCGGGTATGAGCAGTTCTTC,CASSLGRVGYEQFF
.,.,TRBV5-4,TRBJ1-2,TGTGCCAGCAGCTTCCTCGGAGCTGGGGGCTACACCTTC,CASSFLGAGGYTF
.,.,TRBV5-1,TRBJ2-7,TGCGCCATTTCCCTACACAACCTTTCCTACGAGCAGTACTTC,CAISLHNLSYEQYF
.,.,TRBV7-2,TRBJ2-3,TGTGCCAGCAGCTTACGGGGGATGGTCACAGATACGCAGTATTTT,CASSLRGMVTDTQYF
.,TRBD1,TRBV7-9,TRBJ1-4,TGTGCCAGCAGTTCCGGGACAGGGCAAGGGGAAAAACTGTTTTTT,CASSSGTGQGEKLFF
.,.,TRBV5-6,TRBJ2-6,TGTGCCAGCAGCTTGAGGGGGACTGGGGCCAACGTCCTGACTTTC,CASSLRGTGANVLTF
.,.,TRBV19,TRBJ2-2,TGTGCCAGTAGTATAGGGGGGCCCTTCACCGGGGAGCTGTTTTTT,CASSIGGPFTGELFF
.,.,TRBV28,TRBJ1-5,TGTGCCAGCAGTTTCCCAAAGGGGGGGGCCTATAGCAATCAGCCCCAGCATTTT,CASSFPKGGAYSNQPQHF
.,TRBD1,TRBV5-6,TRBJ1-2,TGTGCCAGCAGCTTCAACAGGGGCTATGGCTACACCTTC,CASSFNRGYGYTF
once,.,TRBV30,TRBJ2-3,TGTGCCTGGAGTGAAGGGAGCACAGATACGCAGTATTTT,CAWSEGSTDTQYF